The rows below give T cell receptor beta chains drawn from one sample of a study of early T cells in non-severe SARS-CoV-2 infection. One entry per CDR3 protein, called by TCRdb with MiXCR from the 5' RACE reads. The table has 100,000 to 150,000 distinct CDR3 sequences, about 15% seen once. Sequencing was carried out using whole blood. The receptors here all came from an adult who was a healthcare worker with PCR-confirmed SARS-CoV-2 infection or an uninfected control (not recorded which). Both conserved end residues are part of each CDR3. A D gene is named only where the DNA matches it firmly. Clone size, where shown, is once, few, many, or a class for clones that have expanded.

>NA|TRBV2|TRBJ2-3|NA
CASSVTASTDTQYF
TGTGCCAGCAGTGTGACTGCAAGCACAGATACGCAGTATTTT
>NA|TRBV20-1|TRBJ1-2|NA
CSARTGGYGYTF
TGCAGTGCTAGAACCGGGGGCTATGGCTACACCTTC
>NA|TRBV6-1|TRBJ1-4|TRBD1
CASSDETGENEKLFF
TGTGCCAGCAGTGACGAGACAGGGGAGAATGAAAAACTGTTTTTT
>few|TRBV20-1|TRBJ1-6|TRBD1
CSAREGQGVAPLHF
TGCAGTGCTAGAGAGGGGCAGGGGGTAGCACCCCTCCACTTT
>few|TRBV5-4|TRBJ1-2|NA
CASSLLTDRRGYGYTF
TGTGCCAGCAGCTTACTTACTGACAGGAGGGGCTATGGCTACACCTTC
>NA|TRBV20-1|TRBJ2-1|TRBD2
CSASTPSGMYNEQFF
TGCAGTGCCTCAACCCCTAGCGGAATGTACAATGAGCAGTTCTTC
>NA|TRBV10-3|TRBJ2-3|NA
CAISEQSDTQYF
TGTGCCATCAGTGAGCAATCGGATACGCAGTATTTT
>NA|TRBV5-8|TRBJ2-7|NA
CASSQVYEQYF
TGTGCCAGCAGTCAAGTATACGAGCAGTACTTC
>NA|TRBV7-2|TRBJ1-2|NA
CASSPPSRGYTF
TGTGCCAGCAGCCCCCCCTCCCGGGGCTACACCTTC
>few|TRBV7-9|TRBJ1-1|TRBD1
CASSPWTGGYAEAFF
TGTGCCAGCAGCCCTTGGACAGGGGGCTACGCTGAAGCTTTCTTT
>few|TRBV12-3/TRBV12-4|TRBJ1-4|TRBD1
CASSAAGGGQLFF
TGTGCCAGCAGTGCGGCAGGGGGCGGACAACTGTTTTTT
>many|TRBV13|TRBJ1-4|NA
CASSLRGVEKLFF
TGTGCCAGCAGCTTACGGGGGGTTGAAAAACTGTTTTTT
>NA|TRBV7-2|TRBJ1-3|NA
CASSPHGNTIYF
TGTGCCAGCAGCCCCCATGGAAACACCATATATTTT
>few|TRBV20-1|TRBJ2-1|NA
CSASRDSQSDEQFF
TGCAGTGCTAGTAGGGACTCACAGAGCGATGAGCAGTTCTTC
>few|TRBV30|TRBJ1-2|TRBD1
CAWTRQGNNYGYTF
TGTGCCTGGACTCGACAGGGAAACAACTATGGCTACACCTTC
>many|TRBV6-5|TRBJ2-1|NA
CASSRDALGNEQFF
TGTGCCAGCAGTCGGGACGCCTTAGGGAATGAGCAGTTCTTC
>few|TRBV5-1|TRBJ2-1|TRBD2
CASSPIAGHNEQFF
TGCGCCAGCAGCCCTATAGCGGGCCACAATGAGCAGTTCTTC
>many|TRBV7-9|TRBJ2-7|NA
CASSRGSTPYEQYF
TGTGCCAGCAGTCGCGGCAGTACCCCCTACGAGCAGTACTTC
>many|TRBV5-8|TRBJ2-5|NA
CASKWWSQETQYF
TGTGCCAGCAAGTGGTGGTCACAAGAGACCCAGTACTTC
>NA|TRBV5-4|TRBJ2-3|NA
CASSSPSGFRGPAADTQYF
TGTGCCAGCTCATCGCCGAGTGGGTTTCGCGGCCCCGCGGCAGATACGCAGTATTTT
>few|TRBV20-1|TRBJ2-3|NA
CSAIRVSGPTDTQYF
TGCAGTGCTATCAGGGTTAGCGGACCCACAGATACGCAGTATTTT
>NA|TRBV5-1|TRBJ2-7|TRBD1
CASSSDRVRDEQYF
TGCGCCAGCAGCTCGGACAGGGTCCGGGACGAGCAGTACTTC
>NA|TRBV3-1|TRBJ2-5|NA
CAGSQDIWQLETQYF
TGTGCCGGCAGCCAAGATATATGGCAGCTAGAGACCCAGTACTTC
>NA|TRBV4-2|TRBJ1-1|NA
CASSQSGRYEAFF
TGTGCCAGCAGCCAATCCGGACGGTATGAAGCTTTCTTT
>NA|TRBV10-1|TRBJ2-3|NA
CASSDPAFTDTQYF
TGCGCCAGCAGTGACCCTGCATTTACAGATACGCAGTATTTT
>few|TRBV11-2|TRBJ1-1|NA
CASSLDASAAEAFF
TGTGCCAGCAGCTTAGATGCGTCGGCAGCTGAAGCTTTCTTT
>few|TRBV7-8|TRBJ2-2|NA
CASSLAGWGTGELFF
TGTGCCAGCAGCTTAGCAGGGTGGGGCACCGGGGAGCTGTTTTTT
>NA|TRBV5-4|TRBJ2-5|TRBD1
CASSLAEDRGYETQYF
TGTGCCAGCAGCTTGGCCGAGGACAGGGGATACGAGACCCAGTACTTC
>many|TRBV30|TRBJ1-6|NA
CAWSENNSPLHF
TGTGCCTGGAGTGAAAATAATTCACCCCTCCACTTT
>many|TRBV13|TRBJ2-1|NA
CASSLRATFTYNEQFF
TGTGCCAGCAGCTTGAGAGCGACCTTTACCTACAATGAGCAGTTCTTC
>few|TRBV6-6|TRBJ1-1|NA
CASRDPKGGAFF
TGTGCCAGCAGAGATCCGAAGGGAGGGGCTTTCTTT
>many|TRBV6-5|TRBJ1-2|TRBD1
CASRGTGSNYGYTF
TGTGCCAGCAGGGGGACAGGCTCTAACTATGGCTACACCTTC
>NA|TRBV25-1|TRBJ1-2|NA
CASSEVGLDQERYGYTF
TGTGCCAGCAGTGAAGTGGGGCTAGACCAAGAGAGATATGGCTACACCTTC
>few|TRBV3-1|TRBJ2-5|NA
CASSRSLRDGETQYF
TGTGCCAGCAGCCGAAGCCTCAGGGACGGAGAGACCCAGTACTTC
>NA|TRBV28|TRBJ1-5|NA
CASSLNYGVDGDQPQHF
TGTGCCAGCAGTTTAAATTACGGGGTTGATGGCGATCAGCCCCAGCATTTT
>few|TRBV20-1|TRBJ2-7|TRBD1
CSAIKGGTGYEQYF
TGCAGTGCTATAAAAGGAGGGACAGGCTACGAGCAGTACTTC
>few|TRBV11-2|TRBJ1-2|NA
CASSLARRGGGYGYTF
TGTGCCAGCTCCCTCGCCCGGCGGGGGGGTGGGTATGGCTACACCTTC
>NA|TRBV11-2|TRBJ2-1|NA
CASRNLVSYNEQFF
TGTGCCAGCAGAAACCTTGTCTCCTACAATGAGCAGTTCTTC
>few|TRBV7-9|TRBJ2-3|NA
CASSLKPGPPTTQYF
TGTGCCAGCAGCTTAAAACCGGGGCCCCCAACTACGCAGTATTTT
>NA|TRBV6-6|TRBJ2-7|NA
CASSSSGGMYEQYF
TGTGCCAGCAGTTCTAGTGGAGGGATGTACGAGCAGTACTTC
>few|TRBV10-2|TRBJ2-1|NA
CASRDVGWNNEQFF
TGCGCCAGCAGGGATGTGGGTTGGAACAATGAGCAGTTCTTC
>NA|TRBV19|TRBJ2-1|NA
CASSIEGAEQFF
TGTGCCAGTAGTATAGAAGGTGCCGAGCAGTTCTTC
>NA|TRBV5-4|TRBJ2-7|TRBD1
CASSLGTATYEQYF
TGTGCCAGCAGCCTCGGGACAGCCACCTACGAGCAGTACTTC
>NA|TRBV29-1|TRBJ2-2|NA
CSVEGQLGGELFF
TGCAGCGTTGAAGGACAGCTCGGCGGGGAGCTGTTTTTT
>many|TRBV7-9|TRBJ2-5|NA
CASSLLKETQYF
TGTGCCAGCAGCTTACTTAAAGAGACCCAGTACTTC
>few|TRBV7-3|TRBJ2-2|NA
CASSRTSNTGELFF
TGTGCCAGCAGCAGGACTTCGAACACCGGGGAGCTGTTTTTT
>NA|TRBV29-1|TRBJ1-1|NA
CSGLWTTEAFF
TGCAGCGGCCTATGGACCACTGAAGCTTTCTTT
>NA|TRBV29-1|TRBJ1-1|NA
CSVRSANTEAFF
TGCAGCGTCAGGAGCGCTAACACTGAAGCTTTCTTT
>NA|TRBV18|TRBJ2-5|NA
CASSPMRGETQYF
TGTGCCAGCTCACCAATGAGGGGAGAGACCCAGTACTTC
>NA|TRBV29-1|TRBJ1-2|NA
CSVTTGYGYTF
TGCAGCGTTACGACAGGTTATGGCTACACCTTC
>few|TRBV29-1|TRBJ2-1|NA
CSLYRDQDEQFF
TGCAGCCTCTACCGGGACCAAGATGAGCAGTTCTTC
>few|TRBV12-3/TRBV12-4|TRBJ2-7|NA
CASSPLLGRDGTYEQYF
TGTGCCAGCAGTCCACTATTAGGGCGGGACGGGACCTACGAGCAGTACTTC
>few|TRBV19|TRBJ1-2|TRBD1
CASSVPQGHYGYTF
TGTGCCAGTAGTGTCCCACAGGGGCACTATGGCTACACCTTC
>few|TRBV5-1|TRBJ1-6|NA
CASRGGGENSPLHF
TGCGCCAGCAGAGGCGGAGGGGAGAATTCACCCCTCCACTTT
>few|TRBV4-2|TRBJ2-5|TRBD2
CASSRGTSGETFRETQYF
TGTGCCAGCAGCCGGGGGACTAGCGGGGAAACGTTTAGAGAGACCCAGTACTTC